What follows are 23 T cell receptor beta chains derived from one specimen sequenced in a study of identical twins. TCRdb re-called the 5' RACE reads through MiXCR, storing one row per CDR3 protein. The table shows approximately 410,000 distinct CDR3 sequences, with approximately 17% occurring only once. The sequencing input was naive T cells sorted from blood. The receptor source for this set is a man aged 50-60 years in good health.

The sample holds a few counts of this clonotype. One end of the junction is discordant with germline, which a read error may explain. The CDR3 DNA follows: TGTGCCAGCAGCCCGACTAGCGGGGGGGCCGAAGCTTTC. Its protein product is CASSPTSGGAEAF. This chain joins TRBV7-2 and TRBJ2-6; 14 nucleotides match TRBD2. The CDR3 covers 13 residues. Germline values: CDR1 SGHTA, CDR2 FQGNSA.

The chain uses TRBV20-1 and TRBJ2-1, with a tentative D call TRBD2 (6 bases). The germline V and J ends were trimmed by 0 bases and 11 bases, with 17 bases remaining between them. The germline gives CDR1 DFQATT, CDR2 SNEGSKA (reference sequence). This CDR3 region has 14 residues. The CDR3 region is CSARDGPTSSQQFF. Written as DNA, the CDR3 is TGCAGTGCTAGAGATGGACCGACTAGTAGTCAGCAGTTCTTC.

This clonotype turned up a few times. This chain joins TRBV30 and TRBJ2-5, with D uncertain. This CDR3 is built from 13 residues. V was clipped by 3 bases and J by 2 bases, with 10 bases between them. The germline V gene encodes CDR1 GTSNPN and CDR2 SVGIG (reference sequence). Here the CDR3 reads CAWRRTEQETQYF. The CDR3 DNA is TGTGCCTGGAGGAGGACCGAACAAGAGACCCAGTACTTC. Variable domain in full (rest from reference TRBV30 and TRBJ2-5): SQTIHQWPATLVQPVGSPLSLECTVEGTSNPNLYWYRQAAGRGLQLLFYSVGIGQISSEVPQNLSASRPQDRQFILSSKKLLLSDSGFYLCAWRRTEQETQYFGPGTRLLVL.

With respect to this clonotype: Germline and junction disagree at one end, which may indicate a read error. The V and J genes are TRBV10-3 and TRBJ1-6, with D tentatively TRBD1 (6 bases). CDR1 and CDR2 (germline): ENHRY, SYGVKD. CDR3 length: 15 residues. DNA of the CDR3: TGTGCCATCACTGAGGGGGATCGCGGTAATTCACCCCTCCACTTT. This translates into CAITEGDRGNSPLHF.

The chain links TRBV6-2 or TRBV6-3 to TRBJ2-2; TRBD1 matches 10 bases. Germline V CDR1 and CDR2: MNHEY, SVGEGT. Losses at the gene ends were 5 bases for V and 0 bases for J; bases not matched to a gene: 6. The CDR3 length is 17 residues. The CDR3 nucleotides read TGTGCCAGCAGTCCAGGGACAGGGGCCGCGAACACCGGGGAGCTGTTTTTT. This gives the protein CASSPGTGAANTGELFF.

This chain connects TRBV5-1 to TRBJ1-6, with D perhaps matching TRBD1 (5 bases). Germline CDR1 and CDR2: SGHRS and YFSETQ. The CDR3 covers 15 residues. Trimming removed 5 bases at V and 8 bases at J, with 17 bases between. The CDR3 DNA is TGCGCCAGCAGTATCTTGGGGGGTGAGTATTCACCCCTCCACTTT. It codes for CASSILGGEYSPLHF.

The table lists this clonotype with a few counts. The chain links TRBV29-1 to TRBJ2-7, with 7 nucleotides matching TRBD2. Germline CDR1 SQVTM, CDR2 ANQGSEA. The CDR3 is 15 residues long. The V gene end was trimmed by 1 base and the J gene end by 7 bases; junction bases not matched to a gene: 13. The CDR3 loop is CSVEVASGFSREQYF. In DNA form, the CDR3 reads TGCAGCGTTGAAGTAGCTAGCGGATTTTCGAGGGAGCAGTACTTC.

This chain joins TRBV5-1 and TRBJ2-1, with D perhaps TRBD2 (6 bases). V lost 3 bases and J lost 2, with 15 bases in between. The CDR3 length is 16 residues. Germline lookup yields CDR1 SGHRS and CDR2 YFSETQ. The CDR3 DNA reads as TGCGCCAGCAGCTGGGAAACTAGCTCCCCCTACAATGAGCAGTTCTTC. Its translation is CASSWETSSPYNEQFF.

In DNA, the CDR3 is TGTGCCAGCAGCCCTGACCCTGGGGGCTATGGCTACACCTTC. Its protein is CASSPDPGGYGYTF. The chain couples TRBV7-9 to TRBJ1-2; maybe TRBD1 (5 bases). Germline V CDR1 and CDR2: SEHNR, FQNEAQ (reference sequence). V shed 5 bases and J shed 4 bases, with 14 bases lying between them. The CDR3 has 14 amino acids. Based on the CDR3 plus reference TRBV7-9 and TRBJ1-2, the full variable domain is DTGVSQNPRHKITKRGQNVTFRCDPISEHNRLYWYRQTLGQGPEFLTYFQNEAQLEKSRLLSDRFSAERPKGSFSTLEIQRTEQGDSAMYLCASSPDPGGYGYTFGSGTRLTVV.

The chain combines TRBV4-1 with TRBJ1-5; 10 nucleotides agree with TRBD1. The CDR3 has 16 amino acids. The ends lost 1 base at V and 4 bases at J; junction bases unmatched: 4. Germline V gene sequence: CDR1 MGHRA, CDR2 YSYEKL. The CDR3: CASSQVGGQGNQPQHF. The CDR3 DNA follows: TGCGCCAGCAGCCAAGTAGGGGGACAGGGGAATCAGCCCCAGCATTTT.

This clonotype was seen repeatedly, ten times or more. The CDR3 nucleotides are TGTGCCAGCAGCGTAGAACAGGGGGGCAATTCACCCCTCCACTTT. Its translation is CASSVEQGGNSPLHF. This chain links TRBV9 with TRBJ1-6; 8 bases are shared with TRBD1. The CDR3 covers 15 residues. The germline V gene has CDR1 SGDLS and CDR2 YYNGEE. V lost 0 bases to trimming and J lost 7 bases; unmatched junction nucleotides: 3.

This clonotype was seen a few times. The chain combines TRBV30 with TRBJ1-5, with D tentatively TRBD1 (5 bases). The CDR3 runs to 13 residues. V lost 4 bases and J 6 bases, leaving 13 bases between the germline ends. In germline, CDR1 is GTSNPN, CDR2 SVGIG (reference sequence). CDR3 residues: CAWTGGGGQPQHF. The CDR3 nucleotides are TGTGCCTGGACCGGGGGGGGAGGTCAGCCCCAGCATTTT. The full variable domain, with the rest looked up from reference TRBV30 and TRBJ1-5, is SQTIHQWPATLVQPVGSPLSLECTVEGTSNPNLYWYRQAAGRGLQLLFYSVGIGQISSEVPQNLSASRPQDRQFILSSKKLLLSDSGFYLCAWTGGGGQPQHFGDGTRLSIL.

A few counts support this clonotype. This chain connects TRBV5-1 to TRBJ2-7; 8 positions match TRBD1. Trimming at V came to 0 bases and at J to 4 bases, leaving 3 bases not matched to a gene. Germline CDR1 and CDR2: SGHRS and YFSETQ. The CDR3 has 14 amino acids. The CDR3 nucleotides are TGCGCCAGCAGCTTGGCGCAGGGGGCTTACGAGCAGTACTTC. Its protein product is CASSLAQGAYEQYF.

This clonotype has more than one count but fewer than ten. The chain is built from TRBV20-1 and TRBJ2-7; D is ambiguous. The germline V and J ends were trimmed by 0 bases and 4 bases, with 7 bases remaining between them. This CDR3 region has 12 residues. Germline CDR1 reads DFQATT; CDR2 reads SNEGSKA (reference sequence). Written as DNA, the CDR3 is TGCAGTGCTAGAGATCTCAGTTACGAGCAGTACTTC. Its translation is CSARDLSYEQYF.

This clonotype was recorded at least ten times. V gene TRBV5-1 combines with J gene TRBJ2-3; D not certain. This CDR3 region has 13 residues. Germline CDR1 SGHRS, CDR2 YFSETQ. The V end was cut by 3 bases, the J end by 3 bases, with 8 bases between. Written as DNA, the CDR3 is TGCGCCAGCAGCTCCATAGGTACAGATACGCAGTATTTT. Translating it yields CASSSIGTDTQYF.

V is TRBV4-1 and J is TRBJ2-3, with no clear D. With 4 bases removed from V and 4 bases from J, the gap between germline ends came to 9 bases. Germline V gene sequence: CDR1 MGHRA, CDR2 YSYEKL. The CDR3 extends over 13 amino acids. In DNA, the CDR3 is TGCGCCAGCAGCCGATCAGAGCCAGATACGCAGTATTTT. The encoded protein is CASSRSEPDTQYF.

This clonotype appeared a few times. One end of the junction is discordant with germline, which a read error may explain. The chain employs TRBV15 and TRBJ1-5; D call uncertain. CDR1 and CDR2 from the germline V gene are LNHNV and YYDKDF (reference sequence). CDR3 length: 12 residues. The chain's CDR3 is CATSRDIQPQHF. The CDR3, as DNA: TGTGCCACCAGCAGAGACATTCAGCCCCAGCACTTT. The full variable domain, its missing parts supplied by reference TRBV15 and TRBJ1-5, is DAMVIQNPRYQVTQFGKPVTLSCSQTLNHNVMYWYQQKSSQAPKLLFHYYDKDFNNEADTPDNFQSRRPNTSFCFLDIRSPGLGDTAMYLCATSRDIQPQHFGDGTRLSIL.

This clonotype was seen more than once but under ten times. V usage is TRBV6-2 or TRBV6-3 and J usage is TRBJ1-1; D uncertain. Germline CDR1 reads MNHEY; CDR2 reads SVGEGT. Trimming shortened V by 1 base and J by 5 bases, and 8 bases separated the two germline ends. There are 13 residues in the CDR3. CDR3 sequence reads: CASSYWRRTEAFF. CDR3 DNA: TGTGCCAGCAGTTACTGGAGAAGAACTGAAGCTTTCTTT.

This clonotype has only a few counts. The CDR3 sequence: CASSQDIGFGKAGANVLTF. For the CDR3, the DNA is TGCGCCAGCAGCCAAGATATTGGATTCGGAAAGGCTGGGGCCAACGTCCTGACTTTC. V and J are TRBV4-3 and TRBJ2-6; no clear D gene. CDR3 length: 19 amino acids. V lost 0 bases to trimming and J lost 2 bases, with 17 bases between them. Germline V gives CDR1 LGHNA, CDR2 YSLEER.

This clonotype was seen repeatedly, ten times or more. The gene calls are TRBV20-1 and TRBJ2-5; TRBD1 matches at 8 bases. Germline CDR1 and CDR2: DFQATT and SNEGSKA (reference sequence). V was clipped by 1 base and J by 1 base; unmatched bases: 5. This CDR3 contains 15 residues. The CDR3, as DNA: TGCAGTGCTAGAGGGGGTACAGGGGGCCAAGAGACCCAGTACTTC. This encodes CSARGGTGGQETQYF.

As for this clonotype: Since the CDR3 does not end with the conserved phenylalanine or tryptophan, this likely comes from a read error. The chain has TRBV5-1 and TRBJ2-1; 8 nucleotides align to TRBD1. The CDR3 totals 15 residues. CDR1 SGHRS and CDR2 YFSETQ come from the germline V gene. Trimming cost V 2 bases and J 5 bases; bases outside gene matches: 6. CDR3 DNA: TGCGCCAGCAGCTTACCGGGACAGGCAAACAATGAGCAGTTCCTC. Its translation: CASSLPGQANNEQFL.

This clonotype showed up many times. V usage is TRBV6-5 and J usage is TRBJ2-7, with 7 bases matching TRBD1. The germline gives CDR1 MNHEY, CDR2 SVGAGI. This CDR3 region has 15 residues. The junction had 5 bases not matched to a gene; V was cut back by 0 bases and J by 3 bases. The CDR3 nucleotides read TGTGCCAGCAGTTACTCCCCGGGACAGAACTACGAGCAGTACTTC. This sequence encodes CASSYSPGQNYEQYF.

This clonotype has ten or more counts. The chain joins TRBV25-1 to TRBJ1-2; TRBD1 might be the D (6 bases). This CDR3 is built from 14 residues. The ends were cut back, 1 base at V and 8 bases at J, with 14 bases in the middle. Looked up from germline, CDR1 is MGHDK and CDR2 is SYGVNS. CDR3: CASSEFHRVSGYTF. The CDR3 nucleotides read TGTGCCAGCAGTGAATTCCACAGGGTGAGCGGCTACACCTTC.